The 8 T cell receptor beta chains below were found in one sample sequenced in a study of PD-1 blockade in classical Hodgkin lymphoma. All trial patients relapsed after autologous stem cell transplantation. TCRdb's copy holds only in-frame clones and misses some; the assay was immunoSEQ multiplex PCR. The sample has more than 90,000 clones; 81% are singletons. Source: peripheral blood mononuclear cells (PBMCs), taken before the second cycle of nivolumab. These receptors were taken from a human donor with classical Hodgkin lymphoma.

The chain couples TRBV10-3 to TRBJ1-5; D is perhaps TRBD1 (5 bases). This CDR3 is built from 12 residues. Germline lookup yields CDR1 ENHRY and CDR2 SYGVKD. V was clipped by 0 bases and J by 9 bases, with 6 bases between them. CDR3: CAISESGGPQHF. The CDR3 nucleotides are TGTGCCATCAGTGAGTCGGGGGGGCCCCAGCATTTT.

V and J are TRBV5-4 and TRBJ2-3; 10 bases line up with TRBD2. Germline CDR1 is SGHNT and CDR2 is YYREEE (reference sequence). V gave up 0 bases and J gave up 8 bases; unmatched junction bases: 6. This CDR3 is 15 amino acids long. DNA for the CDR3: TGTGCCAGCAGCTTGGCAGCGGGAGGGGTAGTTACGCAGTATTTT. Encoded protein: CASSLAAGGVVTQYF.

The gene calls are TRBV2 and TRBJ1-4; 7 bases align to TRBD1. Losses at the gene ends were 7 bases for V and 8 bases for J; bases not matched to a gene: 7. Germline CDR1 is SNHLY and CDR2 is FYNNEI. CDR3 length: 13 residues. In nucleotides, the CDR3 is TGTGCCAGCACGAACAGGGGCGAGGAAAAACTGTTTTTT. Its translation is CASTNRGEEKLFF.

The chain recombines TRBV19 with TRBJ2-2; D possibly uses TRBD1 or TRBD2 (6 bases each). The germline V gene encodes CDR1 LNHDA and CDR2 SQIVND (reference sequence). This CDR3 has 14 amino acids. The V end was cut by 6 bases, the J end by 2 bases, with 10 bases between. The CDR3 loop is CASRGGVNTGELFF. CDR3 coding DNA: TGTGCCAGTAGGGGGGGCGTTAACACCGGGGAGCTGTTTTTT.

J is TRBJ2-1 and V is TRBV11-2; TRBD2 agrees at 15 bases. CDR3 length: 17 residues. The V gene's germline CDR1 is SGHAT and CDR2 FQNNGV. V shed 4 bases, J shed 4 bases, and the junction held 5 bases outside the gene matches. The DNA of the CDR3 is TGTGCCAGCAGCTCGCGGACTAGCGGGAGGGGATACAATGAGCAGTTCTTC. Protein product: CASSSRTSGRGYNEQFF.

This chain uses TRBV29-1 with TRBJ2-5; the D gene is possibly TRBD1 (6 bases). The CDR3 runs 14 residues. CDR1 is SQVTM and CDR2 is ANQGSEA in the germline V gene. V was trimmed by 4 bases and J by 4 bases, leaving 16 bases between them. The CDR3 is CSVGQGPGGETQYF. The CDR3 DNA follows: TGCAGCGTTGGCCAGGGGCCTGGGGGAGAGACCCAGTACTTC.

The chain links TRBV7-9 to TRBJ1-2; D not resolved. The ends were cut back, 4 bases at V and 4 bases at J, with 19 bases in the middle. In germline, CDR1 is SEHNR, CDR2 FQNEAQ (reference sequence). The CDR3 has 16 amino acids. The CDR3 region has the DNA TGTGCCAGCAGCTCCCGGGTCTCGGGCTGGACCTATGGCTACACCTTC. Protein sequence: CASSSRVSGWTYGYTF. Looking up the rest from reference TRBV7-9 and TRBJ1-2 gives the full variable domain: DTGVSQNPRHKITKRGQNVTFRCDPISEHNRLYWYRQTLGQGPEFLTYFQNEAQLEKSRLLSDRFSAERPKGSFSTLEIQRTEQGDSAMYLCASSSRVSGWTYGYTFGSGTRLTVV.

This clone came up once. The rearrangement links TRBV11-1 to TRBJ2-3; 12 positions agree with TRBD1. CDR3 length: 18 amino acids. The V and J ends lost 1 base and 2 bases, in that order; junction bases with no gene match: 7. Germline CDR1 and CDR2: SGHAT and FQDESV (reference sequence). CDR3 DNA: TGTGCCAGCAGCTTAGTCCCGGGACAGGGGGCTAACACAGATACGCAGTATTTT. It encodes CASSLVPGQGANTDTQYF.